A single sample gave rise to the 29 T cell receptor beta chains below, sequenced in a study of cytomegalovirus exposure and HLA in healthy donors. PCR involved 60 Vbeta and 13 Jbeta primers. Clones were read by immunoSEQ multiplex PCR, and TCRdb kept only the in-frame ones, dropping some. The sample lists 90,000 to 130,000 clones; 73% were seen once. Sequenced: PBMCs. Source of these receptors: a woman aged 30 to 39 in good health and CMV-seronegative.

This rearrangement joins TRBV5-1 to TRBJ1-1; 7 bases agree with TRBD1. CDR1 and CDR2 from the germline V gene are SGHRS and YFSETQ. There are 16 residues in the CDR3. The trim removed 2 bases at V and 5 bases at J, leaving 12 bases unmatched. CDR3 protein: CASSLRGGGSRTEAFF. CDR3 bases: TGCGCCAGCAGCTTAAGAGGAGGGGGCTCTCGGACTGAAGCTTTCTTT.

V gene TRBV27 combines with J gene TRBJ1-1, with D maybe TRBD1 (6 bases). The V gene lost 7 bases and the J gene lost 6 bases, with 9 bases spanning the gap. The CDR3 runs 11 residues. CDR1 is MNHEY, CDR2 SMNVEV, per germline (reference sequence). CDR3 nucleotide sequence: TGTGCCAGCAAGGGGGTGGCTGAAGCTTTCTTT. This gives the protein CASKGVAEAFF.

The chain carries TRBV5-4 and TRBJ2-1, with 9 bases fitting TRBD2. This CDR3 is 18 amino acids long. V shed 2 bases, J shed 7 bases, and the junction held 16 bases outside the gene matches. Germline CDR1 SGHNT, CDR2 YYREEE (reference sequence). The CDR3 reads CASSFSSLHSGSSNEQFF. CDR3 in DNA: TGTGCCAGCAGCTTTTCATCTCTCCATAGCGGGAGTTCAAATGAGCAGTTCTTC.

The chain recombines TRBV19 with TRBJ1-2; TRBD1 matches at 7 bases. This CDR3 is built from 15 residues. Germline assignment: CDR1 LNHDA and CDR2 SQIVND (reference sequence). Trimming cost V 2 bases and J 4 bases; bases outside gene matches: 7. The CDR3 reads CASSIRGDSPYGYTF. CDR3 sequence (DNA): TGTGCCAGTAGTATACGTGGGGACAGCCCCTATGGCTACACCTTC.

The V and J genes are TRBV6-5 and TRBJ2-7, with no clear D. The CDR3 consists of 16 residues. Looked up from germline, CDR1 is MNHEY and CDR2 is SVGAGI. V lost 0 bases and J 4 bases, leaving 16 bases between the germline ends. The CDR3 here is CASSYSSNGRTYEQYF. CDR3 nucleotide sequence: TGTGCCAGCAGTTACTCGAGTAACGGTCGTACGTACGAGCAGTACTTC.

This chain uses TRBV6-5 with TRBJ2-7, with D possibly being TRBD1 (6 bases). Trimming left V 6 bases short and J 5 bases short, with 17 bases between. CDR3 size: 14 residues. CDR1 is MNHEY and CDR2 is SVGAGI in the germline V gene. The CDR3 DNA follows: TGTGCCAGCAGCCACTCAGGGGATAGCCACGAGCAGTACTTC. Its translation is CASSHSGDSHEQYF.

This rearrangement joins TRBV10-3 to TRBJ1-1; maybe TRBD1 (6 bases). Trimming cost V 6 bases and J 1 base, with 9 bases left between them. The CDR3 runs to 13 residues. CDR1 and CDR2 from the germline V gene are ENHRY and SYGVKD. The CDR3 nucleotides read TGTGCCATCAGCCGGACAGCGAACACTGAAGCTTTCTTT. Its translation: CAISRTANTEAFF.

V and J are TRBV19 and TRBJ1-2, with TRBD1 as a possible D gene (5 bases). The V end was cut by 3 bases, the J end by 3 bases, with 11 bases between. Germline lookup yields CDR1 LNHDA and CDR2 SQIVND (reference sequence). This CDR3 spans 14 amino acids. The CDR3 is CASSIQGADYGYTF. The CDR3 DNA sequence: TGTGCCAGTAGTATTCAAGGGGCGGACTATGGCTACACCTTC.

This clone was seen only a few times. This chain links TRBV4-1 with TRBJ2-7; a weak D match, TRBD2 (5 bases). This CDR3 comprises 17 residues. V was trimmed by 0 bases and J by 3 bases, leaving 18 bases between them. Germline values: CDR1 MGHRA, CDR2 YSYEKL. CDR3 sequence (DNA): TGCGCCAGCAGCCAAGAGGGAGCATTATTTTCCAGCTACGAGCAGTACTTC. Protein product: CASSQEGALFSSYEQYF.

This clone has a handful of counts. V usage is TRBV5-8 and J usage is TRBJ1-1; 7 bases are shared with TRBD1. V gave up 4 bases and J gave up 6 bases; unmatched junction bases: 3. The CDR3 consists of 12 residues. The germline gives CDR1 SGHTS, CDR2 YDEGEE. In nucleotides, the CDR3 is TGTGCCAGCAGCCCCGGGACAGCTGAAGCTTTCTTT. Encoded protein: CASSPGTAEAFF.

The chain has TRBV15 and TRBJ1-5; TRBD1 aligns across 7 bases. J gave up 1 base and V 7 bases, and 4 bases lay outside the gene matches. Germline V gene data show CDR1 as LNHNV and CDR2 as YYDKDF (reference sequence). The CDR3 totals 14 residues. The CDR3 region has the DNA TGTGCCACCACGGACAGGTTGAGCAATCAGCCCCAGCATTTT. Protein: CATTDRLSNQPQHF.

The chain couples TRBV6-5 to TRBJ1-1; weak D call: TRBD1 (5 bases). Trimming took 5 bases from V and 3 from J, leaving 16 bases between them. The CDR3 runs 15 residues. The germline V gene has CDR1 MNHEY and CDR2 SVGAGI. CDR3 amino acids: CASSPSVGGYTEAFF. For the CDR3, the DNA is TGTGCCAGCAGTCCAAGTGTGGGGGGTTACACTGAAGCTTTCTTT.

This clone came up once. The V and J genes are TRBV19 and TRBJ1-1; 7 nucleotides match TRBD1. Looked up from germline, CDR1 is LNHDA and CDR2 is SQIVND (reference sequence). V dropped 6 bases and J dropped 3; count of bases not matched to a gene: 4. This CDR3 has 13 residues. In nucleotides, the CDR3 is TGTGCCAGTAGCTCGACAGGGCACACTGAAGCTTTCTTT. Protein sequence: CASSSTGHTEAFF.

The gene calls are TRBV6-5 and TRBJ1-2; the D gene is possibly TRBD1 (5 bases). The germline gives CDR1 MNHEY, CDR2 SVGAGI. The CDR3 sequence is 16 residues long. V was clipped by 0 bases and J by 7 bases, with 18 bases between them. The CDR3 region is CASSYSGREDLSGYTF. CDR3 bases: TGTGCCAGCAGTTACTCGGGCAGGGAGGACCTAAGTGGCTACACCTTC.

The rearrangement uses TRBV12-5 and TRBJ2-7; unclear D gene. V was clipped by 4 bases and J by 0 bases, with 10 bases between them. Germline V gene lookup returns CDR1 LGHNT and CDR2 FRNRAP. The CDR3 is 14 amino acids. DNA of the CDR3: TGTGCTAGTGGTTGGGTCCCTAGCTCCTACGAGCAGTACTTC. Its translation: CASGWVPSSYEQYF.

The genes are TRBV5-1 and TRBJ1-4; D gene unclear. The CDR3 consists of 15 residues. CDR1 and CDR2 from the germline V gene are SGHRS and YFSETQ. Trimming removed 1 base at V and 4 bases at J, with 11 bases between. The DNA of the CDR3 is TGCGCCAGCAGCTTGAGAGAGGGAAGTAATGAAAAACTGTTTTTT. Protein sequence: CASSLREGSNEKLFF.

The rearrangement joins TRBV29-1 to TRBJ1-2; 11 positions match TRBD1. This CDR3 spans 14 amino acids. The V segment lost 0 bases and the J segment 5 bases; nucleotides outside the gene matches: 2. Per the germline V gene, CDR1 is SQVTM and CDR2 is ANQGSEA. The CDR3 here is CSVEEGQGGYGYTF. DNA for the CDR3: TGCAGCGTTGAAGAGGGACAGGGGGGATATGGCTACACCTTC.

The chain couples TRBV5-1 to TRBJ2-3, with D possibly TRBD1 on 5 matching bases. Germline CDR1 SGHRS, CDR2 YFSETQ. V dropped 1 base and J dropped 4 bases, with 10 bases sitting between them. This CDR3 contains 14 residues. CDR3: CASSLISGSDTQYF. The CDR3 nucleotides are TGCGCCAGCAGCTTGATATCAGGGTCAGATACGCAGTATTTT.

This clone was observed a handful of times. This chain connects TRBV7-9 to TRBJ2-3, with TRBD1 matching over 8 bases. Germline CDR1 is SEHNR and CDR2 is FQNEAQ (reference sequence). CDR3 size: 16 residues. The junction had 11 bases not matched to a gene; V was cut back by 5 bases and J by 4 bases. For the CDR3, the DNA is TGTGCCAGCAGCCGGAACAGGGGGATCGGGTCAGATACGCAGTATTTT. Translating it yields CASSRNRGIGSDTQYF.

The CDR3 nucleotides are TGTGCCAGTAGTATAGGTCCTGGACAGGGAGGAGAGACCCAGTACTTC. Protein: CASSIGPGQGGETQYF. The chain couples TRBV19 to TRBJ2-5, with TRBD1 matching over 8 bases. This CDR3 comprises 16 residues. Germline lookup yields CDR1 LNHDA and CDR2 SQIVND (reference sequence). V trimming: 1 base; J trimming: 4 bases; junction bases outside the gene matches: 8. The variable domain in full, completed from reference TRBV19 and TRBJ2-5, reads DGGITQSPKYLFRKEGQNVTLSCEQNLNHDAMYWYRQDPGQGLRLIYYSQIVNDFQKGDIAEGYSVSREKKESFPLTVTSAQKNPTAFYLCASSIGPGQGGETQYFGPGTRLLVL.

In DNA, the CDR3 is TGCGCCAGCAGCCAAGAACCCGGGTTCGTCTCTGGAAACACCATATATTTT. Its translation is CASSQEPGFVSGNTIYF. The chain uses TRBV4-1 and TRBJ1-3; D is unresolved. This CDR3 is 17 amino acids long. V was clipped by 0 bases and J by 0 bases, with 12 bases between them. Per germline, CDR1 MGHRA and CDR2 YSYEKL.

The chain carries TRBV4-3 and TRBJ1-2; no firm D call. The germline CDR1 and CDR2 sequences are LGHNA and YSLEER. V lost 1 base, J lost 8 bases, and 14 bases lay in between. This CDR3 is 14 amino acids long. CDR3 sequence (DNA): TGCGCCAGCAGCCAAGTAGGACTAACCGGAGGCTACACCTTC. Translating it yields CASSQVGLTGGYTF.

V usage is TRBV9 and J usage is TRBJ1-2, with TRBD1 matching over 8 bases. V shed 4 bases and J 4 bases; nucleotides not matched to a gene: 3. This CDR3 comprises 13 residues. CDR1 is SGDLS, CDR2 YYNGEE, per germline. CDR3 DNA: TGTGCCAGCAGCAGCACAGGGGGCTATGGCTACACCTTC. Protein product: CASSSTGGYGYTF.

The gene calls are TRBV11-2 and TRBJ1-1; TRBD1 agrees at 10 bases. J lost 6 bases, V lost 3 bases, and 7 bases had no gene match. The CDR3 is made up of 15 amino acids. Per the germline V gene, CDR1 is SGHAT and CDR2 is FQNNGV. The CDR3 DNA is TGTGCCAGCAGCTTGACAGGGGGCGAAAGGGCTGAAGCTTTCTTT. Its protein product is CASSLTGGERAEAFF.

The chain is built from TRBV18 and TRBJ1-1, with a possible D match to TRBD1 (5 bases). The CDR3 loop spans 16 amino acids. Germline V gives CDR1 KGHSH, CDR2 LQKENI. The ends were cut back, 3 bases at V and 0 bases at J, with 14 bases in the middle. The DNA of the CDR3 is TGTGCCAGCTCACCCACAGGCCCTATCCTGAACACTGAAGCTTTCTTT. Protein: CASSPTGPILNTEAFF. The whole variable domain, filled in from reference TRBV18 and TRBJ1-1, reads NAGVMQNPRHLVRRRGQEARLRCSPMKGHSHVYWYRQLPEEGLKFMVYLQKENIIDESGMPKERFSAEFPKEGPSILRIQQVVRGDSAAYFCASSPTGPILNTEAFFGQGTRLTVV.

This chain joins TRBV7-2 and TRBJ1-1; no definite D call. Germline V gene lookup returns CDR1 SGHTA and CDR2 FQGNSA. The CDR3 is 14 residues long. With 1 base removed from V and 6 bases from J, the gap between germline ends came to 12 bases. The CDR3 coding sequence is TGTGCCAGCAGCTTAGGGTATCGTCAGGCTGAAGCTTTCTTT. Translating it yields CASSLGYRQAEAFF.

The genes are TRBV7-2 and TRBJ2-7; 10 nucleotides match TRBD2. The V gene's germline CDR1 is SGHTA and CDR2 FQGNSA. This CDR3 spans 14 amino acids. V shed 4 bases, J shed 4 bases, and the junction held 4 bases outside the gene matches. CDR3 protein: CASSSSLAGYEQYF. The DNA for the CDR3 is TGTGCCAGCAGCTCCTCACTAGCGGGGTACGAGCAGTACTTC. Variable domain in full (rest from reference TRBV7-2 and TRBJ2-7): GAGVSQSPSNKVTEKGKDVELRCDPISGHTALYWYRQSLGQGLEFLIYFQGNSAPDKSGLPSDRFSAERTGGSVSTLTIQRTQQEDSAVYLCASSSSLAGYEQYFGPGTRLTVT.

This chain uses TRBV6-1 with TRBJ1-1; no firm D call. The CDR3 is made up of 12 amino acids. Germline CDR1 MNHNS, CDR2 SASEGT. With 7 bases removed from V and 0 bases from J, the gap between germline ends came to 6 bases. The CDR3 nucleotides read TGTGCCAGCACAGTCTTGAACACTGAAGCTTTCTTT. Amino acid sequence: CASTVLNTEAFF.

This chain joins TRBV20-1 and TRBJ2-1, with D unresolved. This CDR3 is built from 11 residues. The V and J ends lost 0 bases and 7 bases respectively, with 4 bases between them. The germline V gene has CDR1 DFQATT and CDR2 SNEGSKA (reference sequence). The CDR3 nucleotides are TGCAGTGCTAGAGACCCTAATGAGCAGTTCTTC. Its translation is CSARDPNEQFF.